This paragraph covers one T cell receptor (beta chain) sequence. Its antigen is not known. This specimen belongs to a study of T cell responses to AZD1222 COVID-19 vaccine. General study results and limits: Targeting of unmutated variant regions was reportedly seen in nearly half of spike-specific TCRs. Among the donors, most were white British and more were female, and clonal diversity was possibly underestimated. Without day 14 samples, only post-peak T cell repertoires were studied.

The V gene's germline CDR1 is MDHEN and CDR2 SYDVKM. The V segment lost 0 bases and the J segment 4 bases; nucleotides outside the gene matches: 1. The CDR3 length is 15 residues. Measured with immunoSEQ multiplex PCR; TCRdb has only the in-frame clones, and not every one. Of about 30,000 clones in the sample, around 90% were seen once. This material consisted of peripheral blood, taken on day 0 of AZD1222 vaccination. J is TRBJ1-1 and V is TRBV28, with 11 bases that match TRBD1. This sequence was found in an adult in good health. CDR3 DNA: TGTGCCAGCAGTTTATGGGGGACAGGGGGCACTGAAGCTTTCTTT. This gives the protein CASSLWGTGGTEAFF.